A single sample gave rise to the 24 T cell receptor beta chains below, sequenced in a study of graft-versus-host responses after intestinal transplantation. The protocol was immunoSEQ multiplex PCR, while the TCRdb copy is restricted to in-frame clones and leaves out a portion. Among fewer than 50,000 clones listed, roughly nine tenths were seen once. Material: PBMCs, obtained 524 days after transplant. The receptors shown here come from a human patient who received an intestinal transplant, so some T cells may come from the graft donor.

The CDR3 loop reads CASSIYRGGLGDTQYF. The CDR3 DNA reads TGTGCCAGTAGTATTTACAGGGGGGGCCTTGGGGATACGCAGTATTTT. The chain recombines TRBV19 with TRBJ2-3; D possibly corresponds to TRBD1 (8 bases). This CDR3 contains 16 residues. V was cut by 3 bases and J by 6 bases, with 19 bases left in between. From germline, CDR1 is LNHDA and CDR2 SQIVND (reference sequence).

The chain carries TRBV6-1 and TRBJ2-7; 11 nucleotides line up with TRBD1. The CDR3 extends over 12 amino acids. The germline V gene has CDR1 MNHNS and CDR2 SASEGT. V was pared by 11 bases and J by 2 bases, with 2 bases of the junction left unmatched. In DNA form, the CDR3 reads TGTGCCGGGGGACAGGGGGCCTACGAGCAGTACTTC. Translating it yields CAGGQGAYEQYF.

The table lists this clone with a count of one. V is TRBV2 and J is TRBJ1-4; 11 bases are a match to TRBD1. Germline V gene lookup returns CDR1 SNHLY and CDR2 FYNNEI. The CDR3 loop spans 14 amino acids. J gave up 8 bases and V 6 bases, and 5 bases lay outside the gene matches. This chain's CDR3 is CASRDRGRGEKLFF. The CDR3 DNA follows: TGTGCCAGCAGGGACAGGGGGCGAGGGGAAAAACTGTTTTTT.

The CDR3 DNA is TGTGCCAGCAGTTATGGGGACAATGAGCAGTTCTTC. This encodes CASSYGDNEQFF. V is TRBV6-5 and J is TRBJ2-1; D is ambiguous. V shed 3 bases and J shed 5 bases, with 5 bases lying between them. CDR3 length: 12 amino acids. The germline V gene encodes CDR1 MNHEY and CDR2 SVGAGI.

The chain has TRBV6-5 and TRBJ2-7; 8 bases match TRBD1. Trimming removed 4 bases from V and 0 bases from J; junction bases left unmatched: 2. This CDR3 has 14 residues. Germline V gene lookup returns CDR1 MNHEY and CDR2 SVGAGI. CDR3 sequence (DNA): TGTGCCAGCAGTTTCAGGGGGCTCTCCTACGAGCAGTACTTC. Residues: CASSFRGLSYEQYF.

This clone was observed a single time. This chain joins TRBV5-6 and TRBJ1-1; D possibly corresponds to TRBD1 (6 bases). Germline V lookup: CDR1 SGHDT, CDR2 YYEEEE. V lost 4 bases and J 2 bases, leaving 9 bases between the germline ends. The CDR3 consists of 13 residues. This CDR3 reads CASSEGGNTEAFF. The CDR3 coding sequence is TGTGCCAGCAGCGAGGGGGGAAACACTGAAGCTTTCTTT.

This chain joins TRBV29-1 and TRBJ1-2; D is undetermined. The CDR3 spans 12 residues. Trimming pared 3 bases from V and 2 bases from J, leaving 7 bases between. Per the germline V gene, CDR1 is SQVTM and CDR2 is ANQGSEA. The CDR3 DNA is TGCAGCGTTGATAAGGGAAACTATGGCTACACCTTC. Protein sequence: CSVDKGNYGYTF. The entire variable domain, with the rest obtained from reference TRBV29-1 and TRBJ1-2, is as follows: SAVISQKPSRDICQRGTSLTIQCQVDSQVTMMFWYRQQPGQSLTLIATANQGSEATYESGFVIDKFPISRPNLTFSTLTVSNMSPEDSSIYLCSVDKGNYGYTFGSGTRLTVV.

The V call is TRBV7-3, the J call TRBJ2-1; 12 nucleotides line up with TRBD2. CDR3 length: 16 residues. Trimming took 4 bases from V and 9 from J; bases not matched to a gene: 10. Germline V gene lookup returns CDR1 SGHTA and CDR2 FQGTGA. CDR3 in DNA: TGTGCCAGCAGCTCCCGGGCTAGCGGGGGGGACGTTGAGCAGTTCTTC. It codes for CASSSRASGGDVEQFF.

The chain has TRBV7-2 and TRBJ2-1; 10 bases fit TRBD2. V trimming: 5 bases; J trimming: 4 bases; junction bases outside the gene matches: 5. The CDR3 totals 15 residues. Per germline, CDR1 SGHTA and CDR2 FQGNSA. The CDR3 here is CASSQTTSGYNEQFF. In nucleotides, the CDR3 is TGTGCCAGCAGCCAAACGACTAGCGGGTACAATGAGCAGTTCTTC.

The chain joins TRBV6-5 to TRBJ1-2; TRBD1 aligns across 7 bases. Germline trimming cut 6 bases from V and 4 bases from J; bases unmatched to any gene: 8. In germline, CDR1 is MNHEY, CDR2 SVGAGI. The CDR3 runs 14 residues. DNA of the CDR3: TGTGCCAGCAGCCCGACCGGACAGGCCTATGGCTACACCTTC. This sequence encodes CASSPTGQAYGYTF.

The J gene is TRBJ2-7, the V gene TRBV7-3, with 10 positions matching TRBD2. Germline V gene sequence: CDR1 SGHTA, CDR2 FQGTGA. Trimming took 0 bases from V and 4 from J; bases not matched to a gene: 9. The CDR3 consists of 17 residues. CDR3 sequence (DNA): TGTGCCAGCAGCTTAACGTCGGTGTCTAGCGGGGGATACGAGCAGTACTTC. Translated, it gives CASSLTSVSSGGYEQYF.

In regard to this clone: The junction and the germline gene differ at one end; a read error may be behind it. The CDR3 protein is CASSMSRRYEQYF. The CDR3 DNA reads as TGTGCCAGTAGTATGTCCAGGCGCTACGAACAGTACTTC. The V gene is TRBV19, the J gene TRBJ2-7; no firm D call. The CDR3 is 13 residues long. Germline values: CDR1 LNHDA, CDR2 SQIVND (reference sequence).

The J gene is TRBJ2-7, the V gene TRBV28, with D unresolved. The germline V gene encodes CDR1 MDHEN and CDR2 SYDVKM. Trimming took 3 bases from V and 5 from J, leaving 2 bases between them. The CDR3 totals 10 residues. The CDR3 here is CASSFHEQYF. The DNA of the CDR3 is TGTGCCAGCAGTTTCCACGAGCAGTACTTC.

The chain has TRBV7-9 and TRBJ2-7; TRBD2 aligns across 7 bases. Germline values: CDR1 SEHNR, CDR2 FQNEAQ (reference sequence). The CDR3 has 14 residues. The V segment lost 1 base and the J segment 4 bases; nucleotides outside the gene matches: 4. The CDR3 protein is CASSLDLAVYEQYF. The CDR3 region has the DNA TGTGCCAGCAGCTTAGACCTAGCGGTATACGAGCAGTACTTC.

This chain connects TRBV5-6 to TRBJ1-3; 7 nucleotides match TRBD1. Unmatched junction bases numbered 5, after V lost 2 bases and J lost 0 bases. The length of the CDR3 is 16 residues. Germline V gene sequence: CDR1 SGHDT, CDR2 YYEEEE. The CDR3 sequence is CASSLQGQGSGNTIYF. In DNA, the CDR3 is TGTGCCAGCAGCTTACAGGGGCAAGGCTCTGGAAACACCATATATTTT.

The chain recombines TRBV27 with TRBJ2-3; 10 bases agree with TRBD1. V shed 5 bases, J shed 0 bases, and the junction held 17 bases outside the gene matches. Germline loops: CDR1 MNHEY, CDR2 SMNVEV (reference sequence). The CDR3 runs to 20 residues. The CDR3 nucleotides are TGTGCCAGCAGTCCGCCGACAGGGGGCCTATCAACTACTAGCACAGATACGCAGTATTTT. The encoded protein is CASSPPTGGLSTTSTDTQYF.

The V gene is TRBV7-2, the J gene TRBJ2-3; D could derive from TRBD1 or TRBD2 (6 bases each). Germline V lookup: CDR1 SGHTA, CDR2 FQGNSA. The CDR3 spans 15 residues. The V gene lost 4 bases and the J gene lost 3 bases, with 14 bases spanning the gap. The CDR3 nucleotides read TGTGCCAGCAGCTGGAAGGGGGGTGAAACAGATACGCAGTATTTT. Its translation: CASSWKGGETDTQYF.

The V and J genes are TRBV21-1 and TRBJ2-3; the D segment call TRBD1 is taken from the table without a DNA check. TRBV21-1 is a pseudogene. This CDR3 contains 18 residues. CDR3 amino acids: CASSKVTGTAITTDTQYF. In DNA form, the CDR3 reads TGTGCCAGCAGCAAAGTGACCGGGACAGCTATTACCACAGATACGCAGTATTTT.

J is TRBJ2-1 and V is TRBV7-9; the match to TRBD1 covers 7 bases. The CDR3 runs 17 residues. V dropped 7 bases and J dropped 5; count of bases not matched to a gene: 17. CDR1 and CDR2 from the germline V gene are SEHNR and FQNEAQ (reference sequence). The CDR3 here is CASTIKYGTELHNEQFF. CDR3 nucleotide sequence: TGTGCCAGCACCATTAAATACGGGACAGAGTTACACAATGAGCAGTTCTTC.

In its sample, this clone was seen once. The CDR3 DNA sequence: TGTGCCAGCAGCTTCGAGACAGGGTTCCCCTACGAGCAGTACTTC. It yields the protein CASSFETGFPYEQYF. The chain links TRBV7-8 to TRBJ2-7; 7 nucleotides line up with TRBD1. Germline assignment: CDR1 SGHVS and CDR2 FQNEAQ. CDR3 length: 15 amino acids. V dropped 3 bases and J dropped 2; count of bases not matched to a gene: 7.

The V call is TRBV5-1, the J call TRBJ1-4; tentatively, D is TRBD1 (6 bases). Per the germline V gene, CDR1 is SGHRS and CDR2 is YFSETQ. The CDR3 loop spans 15 amino acids. Trimming pared 0 bases from V and 10 bases from J, leaving 16 bases between. CDR3 coding DNA: TGCGCCAGCAGCTTGGATGCTGCAGGGGCTGGAAAACTGTTTTTT. It encodes CASSLDAAGAGKLFF.

The CDR3 coding sequence is TGTGCCAGCAGTGTCGCGGGAGGCAATGAGCAGTTCTTC. Translation: CASSVAGGNEQFF. J is TRBJ2-1 and V is TRBV25-1; 8 positions agree with TRBD2. The ends lost 4 bases at V and 6 bases at J; junction bases unmatched: 2. The CDR3 has 13 residues. Germline CDR1 is MGHDK and CDR2 is SYGVNS.

This clone was seen once. DNA of the CDR3: TGTGCCAGCAGTTTTGAGTACAATGAGCAGTTCTTC. This translates into CASSFEYNEQFF. The chain couples TRBV28 to TRBJ2-1, with D uncertain. The germline V gene encodes CDR1 MDHEN and CDR2 SYDVKM. Trimming removed 3 bases at V and 4 bases at J, with 4 bases between. The CDR3 totals 12 residues.

The chain has TRBV28 and TRBJ2-7; TRBD2 is a possible D gene (6 bases). Trimming cost V 2 bases and J 3 bases, with 17 bases left between them. Germline V gene data show CDR1 as MDHEN and CDR2 as SYDVKM. CDR3 size: 16 residues. The CDR3 DNA reads as TGTGCCAGCAGTTTAGCGCGGGACGGGCCTTACTACGAGCAGTACTTC. Translation: CASSLARDGPYYEQYF.